These 5 T cell receptor beta chains originate from one sample sequenced in a study of long-term antiretroviral therapy in people with HIV. Samples were assayed with immunoSEQ v3.0 at survey level. Here immunoSEQ multiplex PCR was the method, and the copy in TCRdb shows in-frame clones only, minus some. Of 20,000 or so clones in the sample, roughly 80% are singletons; the top ten hold roughly a tenth. The sequencing here drew on unsorted PBMCs, taken 0.5 years before starting antiretroviral therapy. Receptor source: a man between 18 and 29 years old with HIV.

J is TRBJ1-2 and V is TRBV9, with D hard to call. Germline V gene sequence: CDR1 SGDLS, CDR2 YYNGEE. The CDR3 contains 14 residues. Trimming removed 0 bases at V and 4 bases at J, with 10 bases between. DNA for the CDR3: TGTGCCAGCAGCGTAGGACGCACTTTCTATGGCTACACCTTC. Protein: CASSVGRTFYGYTF.

Notes on this clone: The junction does not match germline at one end; this may be a read error. V is TRBV7-9 and J is TRBJ1-1, with a tentative D call TRBD1 (5 bases). CDR3 length: 13 amino acids. Germline values: CDR1 SEHNR, CDR2 FQNEAQ (reference sequence). CDR3 bases: TGTGCCAGCAGCTCCCTTGTGGACACGGAAGCTTTCTTT. Protein product: CASSSLVDTEAFF.

This clone was counted only a few times. J is TRBJ2-7 and V is TRBV19; D gene ambiguous. V lost 0 bases and J lost 4, with 13 bases in between. Germline V gene data show CDR1 as LNHDA and CDR2 as SQIVND (reference sequence). The CDR3 covers 15 residues. CDR3 in amino acids: CASSIDSVGRYEQYF. The DNA for the CDR3 is TGTGCCAGTAGTATAGATTCGGTGGGCAGGTACGAGCAGTACTTC.

J is TRBJ2-7 and V is TRBV27; TRBD1 matches 8 bases. Per germline, CDR1 MNHEY and CDR2 SMNVEV (reference sequence). The length of the CDR3 is 15 residues. After removal of 4 bases from V and 3 bases from J, the junction contained 8 bases not matched to a gene. CDR3 in DNA: TGTGCCAGCAGTTCGACAGGGGTCTTAATCTACGAGCAGTACTTC. Protein sequence: CASSSTGVLIYEQYF.

V and J are TRBV19 and TRBJ1-2; D uncertain. Trimming stripped 5 bases from V and 5 bases from J, with 6 bases between. This CDR3 comprises 11 residues. The germline V gene encodes CDR1 LNHDA and CDR2 SQIVND (reference sequence). The CDR3 region has the DNA TGTGCCAGTAGTCAGGCGTATGGCTACACCTTC. Amino acid sequence: CASSQAYGYTF.